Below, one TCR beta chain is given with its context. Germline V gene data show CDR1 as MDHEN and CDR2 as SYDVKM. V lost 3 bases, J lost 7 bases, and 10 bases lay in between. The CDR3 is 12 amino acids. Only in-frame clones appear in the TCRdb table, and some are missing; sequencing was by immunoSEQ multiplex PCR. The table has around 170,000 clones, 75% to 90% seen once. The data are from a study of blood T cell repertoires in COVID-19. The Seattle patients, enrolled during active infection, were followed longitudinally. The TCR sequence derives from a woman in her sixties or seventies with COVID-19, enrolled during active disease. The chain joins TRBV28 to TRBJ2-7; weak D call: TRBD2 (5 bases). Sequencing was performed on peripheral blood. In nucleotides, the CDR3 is TGTGCCAGCAGTTTTCGAGGGTATGAGCAGTACTTC. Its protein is CASSFRGYEQYF.